This is a list of T cell receptor beta chains from one sample in a study of CD8 T cells in ankylosing spondylitis. From the 5' RACE reads, TCRdb called clonotypes with MiXCR, one entry per CDR3 protein. The sample carries some 40,000 distinct CDR3 sequences, 10% to 13% recorded once. The sequencing input was blood, either unsorted or a sorted T cell fraction (not recorded which). These receptors were taken from a male donor with ankylosing spondylitis or in good health (not recorded which). Both conserved end residues are part of each CDR3.

>TRBV3-1|TRBJ2-5
CASSPGVGQETQYF
>TRBV5-8|TRBJ1-1
CASQTGTEAFF
>TRBV20-1|TRBJ2-3
CSASWQGSTDTQYF
>TRBV10-3|TRBJ2-1
CAISEARDRFSYNEQFF
>TRBV4-2|TRBJ1-1
CASSREKLNTEAFF
>TRBV2|TRBJ2-7
CASSARLAGAYEQYF
>TRBV28|TRBJ1-6
CASSSPQSPLHF
>TRBV7-8|TRBJ2-7
CASSQRQYEQYF
>TRBV27|TRBJ2-5
CASRLQGAGETQYF
>TRBV4-1|TRBJ1-3
CASSNSGNTIYF
>TRBV29-1|TRBJ2-5
CSGILQETQYF
>TRBV12-3/TRBV12-4|TRBJ2-7
CASSLRTGGREQYF
>TRBV12-5|TRBJ2-5
CASMFASGRDQETQYF
>TRBV20-1|TRBJ2-1
CSARWSSGRVYEQFF
>TRBV29-1|TRBJ2-5
CSVLAGGETQYF